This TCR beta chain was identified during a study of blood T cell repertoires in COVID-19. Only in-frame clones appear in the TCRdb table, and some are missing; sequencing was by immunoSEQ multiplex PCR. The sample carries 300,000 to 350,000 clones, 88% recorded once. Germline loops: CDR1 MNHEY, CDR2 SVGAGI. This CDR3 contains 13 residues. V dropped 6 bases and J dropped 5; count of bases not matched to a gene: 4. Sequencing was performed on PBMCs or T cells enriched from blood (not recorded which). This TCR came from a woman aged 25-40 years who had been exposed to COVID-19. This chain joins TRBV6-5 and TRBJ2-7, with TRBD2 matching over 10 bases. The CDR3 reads CASRPSGSHEQYF. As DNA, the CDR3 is TGTGCCAGCAGGCCTAGCGGGAGCCACGAGCAGTACTTC.